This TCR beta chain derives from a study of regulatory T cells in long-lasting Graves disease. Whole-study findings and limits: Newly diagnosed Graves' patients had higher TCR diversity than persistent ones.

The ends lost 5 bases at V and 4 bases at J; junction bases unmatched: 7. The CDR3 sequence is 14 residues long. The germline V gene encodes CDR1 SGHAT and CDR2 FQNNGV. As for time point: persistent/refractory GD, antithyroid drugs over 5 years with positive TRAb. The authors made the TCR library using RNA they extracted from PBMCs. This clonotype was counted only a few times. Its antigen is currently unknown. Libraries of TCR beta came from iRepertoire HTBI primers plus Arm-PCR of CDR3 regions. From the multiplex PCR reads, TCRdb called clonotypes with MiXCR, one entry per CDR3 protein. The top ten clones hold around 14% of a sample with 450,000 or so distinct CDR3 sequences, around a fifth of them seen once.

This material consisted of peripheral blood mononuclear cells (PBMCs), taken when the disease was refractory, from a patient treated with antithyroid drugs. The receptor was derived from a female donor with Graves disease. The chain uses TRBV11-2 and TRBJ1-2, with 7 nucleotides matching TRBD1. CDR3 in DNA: TGTGCCAGCAGCCCGCGGGGACAGACCTATGGCTACACCTTC. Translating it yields CASSPRGQTYGYTF.